Listed below are T cell receptor beta chains from one sample, sequenced in a study of molecular identifiers for immune sequencing clone quantification. TCRdb passed the PCR reads through MiXCR, listing each CDR3 protein once. The repertoire has approximately 320,000 distinct CDR3 sequences, under 25% of them found once; the top ten carry 0.74%. Sample: naive CD8+ T cells from blood, with Jurkat cell RNA spiked in. The receptor set was obtained from a human donor in good health. Some libraries in this study had Jurkat cell RNA spiked in. The CDR3 runs from the conserved cysteine through the conserved F or W. D genes are given only for firm matches. Some rows have no size entry. The others give once, few or many, or a class for an expanded clone.

TRBJ2-1,NA,TRBV29-1,few,TGCAGCGTTGAAGATCTCCCGGGAGAGGGGTTCGATGAGCAGTTCTTC,CSVEDLPGEGFDEQFF
TRBJ2-5,TRBD2,TRBV11-2,NA,TGTGCCAGCAGCCATGGGACTAGCGGGGGCCCCCAAGAGACCCAGTACTTC,CASSHGTSGGPQETQYF
TRBJ1-1,NA,TRBV4-1,NA,TGCGCCAGCAACCAACCCGCGGGGTGGTATAACCAGGGGGCTTTCTTT,CASNQPAGWYNQGAFF
TRBJ2-2,NA,TRBV24-1,many,TGTGCCACCAGTGATTTAAGGCAGACAGTTCAAGCACCCGGGGAGCTGTTTTTT,CATSDLRQTVQAPGELFF
TRBJ2-7,TRBD2,TRBV11-2,few,TGTGCCAGCAGCCCAGGACTAGCGGATACCTACGAGCAGTACTTC,CASSPGLADTYEQYF
TRBJ2-7,TRBD2,TRBV6-2/TRBV6-3,once,TGTGCCAGCAGTACCCGGGACTACCTATTCTACGAGCAGTACTTC,CASSTRDYLFYEQYF
TRBJ2-3,NA,TRBV7-9,once,TGTGCCAGCAGCTTTGACAGGGAGGATGCGCAGTATTTT,CASSFDREDAQYF
TRBJ2-1,NA,TRBV7-9,few,TGTGCCAGCAGCCCCCGAGAGGGTACCTACAATGAGCAGTTCTTC,CASSPREGTYNEQFF
TRBJ2-3,NA,TRBV30,many,TGTGCCTGGAGTGTATTGGCAGATACGCAGTATTTT,CAWSVLADTQYF
TRBJ2-7,NA,TRBV5-6,many,TGTGCCAGCAGCTTTGGGTACTCCTACGAGCAGTACTTC,CASSFGYSYEQYF
TRBJ1-2,NA,TRBV6-5,NA,TGTGCCAGCAGTTACGGGGAACAGGAGGATGGCTACACCTTC,CASSYGEQEDGYTF
TRBJ1-5,NA,TRBV28,NA,TGTGCCAGCAGTCTTAGTTTCCGAGCAGGGAGCAATCCGCCCCAGCATTTT,CASSLSFRAGSNPPQHF
TRBJ2-5,TRBD2,TRBV11-2,NA,TGTGCCAGCAGCTCAGGGTGGGAGGGAGAGACCCAGTACTTC,CASSSGWEGETQYF
TRBJ1-1,NA,TRBV29-1,many,TGCAGCGTTGAGGGGGGTGAGACCACTGAAGCTTTCTTT,CSVEGGETTEAFF
TRBJ2-2,NA,TRBV6-2/TRBV6-3,NA,TGTGCCACCCAAACCGGGCATAGACAGTACGACACCGGGGAGCTGTTTTTT,CATQTGHRQYDTGELFF
TRBJ1-6,TRBD1,TRBV27,NA,TGTGCCAGCAGCCCCTTGACAGGGGGCATGCCACCCCTCCACTTT,CASSPLTGGMPPLHF
TRBJ2-1,NA,TRBV10-3,NA,TGTGCCACCTCCGTCTCCTACAATGAGCAGTTCTTC,CATSVSYNEQFF
TRBJ1-1,NA,TRBV6-7,few,TGTGCCAGCAATGGGAAGAACCTGAACACTGAAGCTTTCTTT,CASNGKNLNTEAFF
TRBJ2-1,TRBD1,TRBV19,NA,TGTGCCAGTAGTCCAAGGACAGGGCCACTCAATGAGCAGTTCTTC,CASSPRTGPLNEQFF
TRBJ2-2,NA,TRBV30,NA,TGTGCCTGGAGTGTAATAGGGAATGGGGAGCTGTTTTTT,CAWSVIGNGELFF
TRBJ1-1,NA,TRBV27,few,TGTGCCAGCAGTTTATCGAGGGGTTACACTGAAGCTTTCTTT,CASSLSRGYTEAFF
TRBJ1-5,NA,TRBV9,NA,TGTGCCAGCAGCGTTGAGGGCCGCCTCAATCAGCCCCAGCATTTT,CASSVEGRLNQPQHF
TRBJ2-7,NA,TRBV12-3/TRBV12-4,few,TGTGCCAGCAGTTTAGAAGGGGTTGCCTACGAGCAGTACTTC,CASSLEGVAYEQYF
TRBJ2-7,TRBD1,TRBV20-1,NA,TGCAGTGCTACCGGGACCGGACAGGATGTTTACGAGCAGTACTTC,CSATGTGQDVYEQYF
TRBJ1-4,TRBD1,TRBV7-9,NA,TGTGCCAGCAGCACCGAGACAGGGGGCCCCTCTACAAATGAAAAACTGTTTTTT,CASSTETGGPSTNEKLFF
TRBJ2-5,NA,TRBV13,many,TGTGCCAGCAGCTCCAGCTTAGACGGAGAGACCCAGTACTTC,CASSSSLDGETQYF
TRBJ2-3,TRBD1,TRBV7-9,many,TGTGCCAGCAGCGCAAACAGGGGGCTTATGACAGATACGCAGTATTTT,CASSANRGLMTDTQYF
TRBJ1-2,NA,TRBV6-2/TRBV6-3,few,TGTGCCAGCACTCCTTCCGGTTATGGCTACACCTTC,CASTPSGYGYTF
TRBJ2-5,NA,TRBV29-1,many,TGCAGCGTTAGTTGGTTCGCAGGTCAAGAGACCCAGTACTTC,CSVSWFAGQETQYF
TRBJ1-1,NA,TRBV28,many,TGTGCCAGCAGTATGCACAGGGTATACGTTGAAGCTTTCTTT,CASSMHRVYVEAFF
TRBJ1-4,TRBD1,TRBV7-9,many,TGTGCCAGCAGCTCTGGGACAGGGCTCGATGAAAAACTGTTTTTT,CASSSGTGLDEKLFF
TRBJ1-1,NA,TRBV11-2,NA,TGTGCCAGCAGCCCGAGGGGTTACACTGCAGCTTTCTTT,CASSPRGYTAAFF
TRBJ2-3,TRBD1,TRBV28,many,TGTGCCAGCAGCCCGGGACAGGGAATGTATACGCAGTATTTT,CASSPGQGMYTQYF
TRBJ2-7,NA,TRBV20-1,NA,TGCAGTGCTAGGTCTACGGTAAGCTCCTACGAGCAGTACTTC,CSARSTVSSYEQYF
TRBJ1-1,NA,TRBV3-1,many,TGTGCCAGCAGCCCCCGCCCCGCAACGGGGGTAGGAGAAGCTTTCTTT,CASSPRPATGVGEAFF
TRBJ2-7,TRBD1,TRBV30,NA,TGTGCCTGGAGTGACCGGGACAGGGGCGGTTTC,CAWSDRDRGGF
TRBJ2-1,NA,TRBV7-8,NA,TGTGCCAGCAGCTTAGATGTGGTGGCAGGGAGCTCCTACTATGAGCAGTTCTTC,CASSLDVVAGSSYYEQFF
TRBJ2-3,NA,TRBV2,NA,TGTGCCAGCAGGGACCGACTAGTTCCCACAGATAAGCAGTATTTT,CASRDRLVPTDKQYF
TRBJ1-1,NA,TRBV7-9,NA,TGTGCCAGCAGCTTATTGCACCAGAACACTGAAGCTTTCTTT,CASSLLHQNTEAFF
TRBJ2-3,NA,TRBV9,few,TGTGCCAGCAGCGTAGTGCCCCTCGGGCAGACAGATACGCGGTATTTT,CASSVVPLGQTDTRYF
TRBJ1-2,NA,TRBV4-1,few,TGCGCCAGCAGCCAAGACAGGACGCATGGCTACACCTTC,CASSQDRTHGYTF
TRBJ2-1,NA,TRBV13,NA,TGTGCCAGCAGCTTAGGGCAGCCGTACAATGAGCAGTTCTTC,CASSLGQPYNEQFF
TRBJ2-6,NA,TRBV12-3/TRBV12-4,NA,TGTGCCAGCAACAATTCTCCCTTAGGGACTGGGGCCAACGTCCTGACTTTC,CASNNSPLGTGANVLTF
TRBJ2-7,NA,TRBV20-1,many,TGCAGTGCTGCCGGGCGGGATGATTGGTACGAGCAGTACTTC,CSAAGRDDWYEQYF
TRBJ2-7,NA,TRBV2,many,TGTGCCAGCAGTGACCTCTCCTACGAGCAGTACTTC,CASSDLSYEQYF
TRBJ2-7,NA,TRBV20-1,few,TGCAGTGCCGCCACTGGACGCCCGATCTCCTACGAGCAGTACTTC,CSAATGRPISYEQYF
TRBJ1-1,TRBD1,TRBV7-2,many,TGTGCCAGCAGCTTTACAGGGGGCGCGTTGGGGGCTTTCTTT,CASSFTGGALGAFF
TRBJ2-1,TRBD1,TRBV7-2,few,TGTGCCAGCAGCTTAGTTCGGACAGGGGCCGACAATGAGCAGTTCTTC,CASSLVRTGADNEQFF
TRBJ2-4,NA,TRBV28,few,TGTGCCAGCAGTTTTATCAGTTTGGGCGGGACAAACATTCAGTACTTC,CASSFISLGGTNIQYF